This T cell receptor (beta chain) was captured by sequencing in a study of molecular identifiers for immune sequencing clone quantification listed by TCRdb under 2018. Some background on the complete study: For a replicate experiment, the RNA from either around 20,000 or 100,000 naive CD8 T cells was divided into five aliquots, and four of those aliquots went on to sequencing. The study was a methods study using CD8 T cells to benchmark molecular-identifier clustering-based TCR repertoire sequencing (MIDCIRS) and TCR RNA copy counting. The research as a whole found: When barcode sub-clustering was omitted, TCR diversity was inflated by chimeric consensus sequences, with chimeras reaching as high as 47%. Spiked-in Jurkat TCR RNA (about ten copies' worth), which is not part of the donor repertoire, was contained in the naive libraries. Modeling gave about 3 recovered TCR RNA copies per cell versus 7.5 to 10 by digital PCR, implying approximately 30% capture efficiency. Spiked-in Jurkat TCR RNA equivalent to a single cell was reported to be detectable even among one million naive CD8 T cells. Highly expanded clone sizes could be underestimated if identical TCR molecules share a barcode. Clones above 20 RNA copies held over 99% of molecules in CMV-specific effector cells but under 1% in naive cells.

Library method: PCR. Sequencing was performed on a NextSeq 500. Bulk TCR libraries were generated as previously described, with the TCR primers listed in Table S5 used. Total RNA was purified with the Qiagen AllPrep DNA/RNA kit. Reads from multiple sequencing runs of the same library were pooled before analysis. The original methods were these. Reads were retained only if their TCR constant sequence matched exactly, and those retained reads were trimmed to 150 nt and grouped according to their 12-nt molecular barcodes. Within each barcode group, reads were sub-clustered at a 15% Levenshtein threshold, and quality-weighted consensus sequences were built per RNA molecule. Non-functional sequences were discarded, and so were lower-count sequences lying one edit away from another sequence. Barcode sub-clusters with fewer than 20% of the maximum read count were removed, based on fitting two negative binomial distributions. TCRdb handled the public reads itself, with Q25 trimming in fastp and clone calling in MiXCR, and kept productive beta chains. Rows with a matching CDR3 protein are joined into one entry that keeps the most common DNA and genes. What appears here as the V and J calls and clone size reflects TCRdb's work, not the paper's. The sample contains about 500,000 distinct CDR3 sequences, around 23% of them found a single time. The ten largest clones capture under 0.8% of the sample.

About this clonotype itself: What antigen it recognizes has not been identified. No qualities accompany the bases; no much larger clone lies one base away.

Naive CD8 T cell libraries were made from around 20,000 to 1,000,000 sorted cells using 10%, 30% or 50% of purified RNA. On a BD FACSAria II, naive CD8 T cells were FACS-sorted as CD8+CD4-CCR7+CD45RA+ and collected into RLT Plus buffer. Detection sensitivity was tested by spiking Jurkat RNA equal to some 10 TCR copies' worth into samples containing 20,000-1,000,000 naive CD8 T cells. CD8 T cells were enriched using RosetteSep CD8+ T Cell Enrichment Cocktail and Ficoll-Paque, and the enriched cells then underwent ACK red cell lysis. The V end loses 1 base and the J end loses 0 bases, and a stretch of 12 bases separates them. The CDR3 numbers 16 residues from cysteine through phenylalanine. CDR3 DNA only is kept here, 48 bases in frame from base 1. As encoded in the germline V gene, CDR1 is SGHRS while CDR2 is YFSETQ.

Sequenced material: naive CD8+ T cells from blood, with Jurkat cell RNA spiked in. The cell subset or site tag for this specimen amounts to: FACS-sorted CD8+CD4-CCR7+CD45RA+ naive T cells. This sequence originates from a human donor in good health. Some libraries in this study had Jurkat cell RNA spiked in. Rearrangement joined TRBV5-1 to TRBJ2-3; the best D guess is TRBD2, with 6 bases matching. The DNA sequence reads TGCGCCAGCAGCTTGTGGGGGGAAGCGAGCACAGATACGCAGTATTTT. Its protein reads: CASSLWGEASTDTQYF.